This T cell receptor (beta chain) stems from a study of T-cell reconstitution after alpha-beta-depleted transplantation in children. Study observations and caveats: Counts and diversity of T cells one year after transplant came mostly from newly produced T cells.

Trimming cost V 2 bases and J 6 bases, with 23 bases left between them. The CDR3 runs 17 residues. Germline loops: CDR1 WSHSY, CDR2 SAAADI. The table lists this clonotype with a few counts. Antigen specificity is unknown. Unique molecular identifiers were used in preparing the TCRbeta library. TCRdb independently ran MiXCR on the PCR reads; one entry per CDR3 protein. The sample lists almost 500,000 distinct CDR3 sequences; 10% were seen once. V and J are TRBV10-2 and TRBJ2-7, with D possibly matching TRBD1 (6 bases). The receptor was derived from a child aged 2-15 years with inherited bone marrow failure, due to receive a stem cell transplant. Sample: PBMCs, taken before TCRalphabeta/CD19-depleted stem cell transplant. The CDR3 DNA reads TGCGCCAGCAGTGAGACCCGTGCGTGGCAGGGGCGGACCGAGCAGTACTTC. As protein: CASSETRAWQGRTEQYF.